The T cell receptor beta chain described here comes from a study of blood T cell repertoires in COVID-19. Turning to the study itself: Sample material is recorded as cDNA or gDNA derived from T cells, B-cell-depleted T cells, or PBMCs.

Participant ages covered 18 to 89 years across 25 or so US areas. Recovered status applied to Cohort 3 donors who had two consecutive negative PCRs. It also applied to those with clearance or with symptom resolution. Germline CDR1 is SQVTM and CDR2 is ANQGSEA. CDR3 length: 12 amino acids. Trimming left V 7 bases short and J 4 bases short, with 13 bases between. Authors' data handling: It was from reference gene primer amplification that nucleated cell counts were estimated. Clones were read by immunoSEQ multiplex PCR, and TCRdb kept only the in-frame ones, dropping some. V and J calls and clone size are as listed in that table; D and trimming were resolved from the DNA. Of some 350,000 clones listed, approximately 90% are singletons.

The TCR sequence derives from a man aged 18 to 29 who had recovered from COVID-19. Sequencing used PBMCs or T cells enriched from blood (not recorded which). The V call is TRBV29-1, the J call TRBJ1-1; D possibly corresponds to TRBD1 (5 bases). The CDR3 DNA is TGCAGCGGGGGCGGGGAGTTCACTGAAGCTTTCTTT. This encodes CSGGGEFTEAFF.